This TCR beta chain comes out of a study of identical twins (dated by TCRdb to 2016 to 2017). In the study overall: To test whether fetal clonotypes persist, this study deep-sequenced TCR alpha and beta repertoires from monozygotic twins, from unrelated adults of various ages, and from cord blood. Replicate twin experiments were performed at different times using different library preparation protocols to rule out contamination.

Trimming costs V 0 bases and J 3 bases, and their ends lie 8 bases apart. CDR1 DFQATT and CDR2 SNEGSKA were looked up in the germline V gene (reference sequence). Spanning cysteine to phenylalanine, the CDR3 consists of 14 amino acids. Left in the record is the CDR3 DNA by itself, 42 bases read in frame from the first base. General study outcomes and caveats: Compared with coincidental sharing between unrelated individuals, an excess of low generation-probability sequences was observed among out-of-frame TCR alpha sequences shared between twins. Conclusions relied on cross-sectional statistical analysis, since the same donors could not be followed over many years. Fewer insertions were carried by abundant cord blood beta clonotypes; a weaker similar trend was observed in young adult naive repertoires, while no such trend was observed in memory repertoires. The excess sharing between twins in beta out-of-frame sequences was weaker because fewer shared sequences reduced the signal-to-noise ratio. Zero-insertion analyses could be partly confounded by invariant T cells such as MAIT and iNKT, though diverse VJ usage argued against such confounding for most clonotypes. Out-of-frame TCR alpha sharing in monozygotic twins was systematically underestimated by recombination models, whereas sharing between unrelated individuals was in agreement with the recombination models.

This clonotype was counted between two and nine times. The antigen this receptor binds is unknown. Base qualities are missing; no much larger clone stands one base away. Library preparation was by 5' RACE. Reads for this sample came from an Illumina HiSeq 2000. A universal primer binding site was introduced by template switching, and a unique molecular identifier was present in the final cDNA, enabling accurate counting of TCR cDNA molecules. Specific primers in the conserved constant-segment region were used to synthesize first-strand cDNA for TCR alpha and beta chains. To control for contamination, every cDNA library carried two barcodes: a SMART-Mk sample barcode plus Illumina barcodes. TruSeq adapter sequences and Illumina sample barcodes were added in two successive PCR steps. The TCR alpha and beta cDNA libraries were sequenced on the Illumina HiSeq platform using custom primers. Concerning the study's data processing: MiGEC was used to process raw reads and extract unique molecular identifiers, and MiXCR was used to find CDR3 positions. Recombination models were inferred per individual with the repgenHMM and IGoR tools using an EM algorithm. Shared clonotypes were analyzed with the tcR package in R, and sharing was normalized by the product of cloneset sizes. To study raw recombination free of thymic and clonal selection effects, out-of-frame nonproductive sequences were analyzed. TCRdb's own reprocessing of the public reads used fastp at Q25 and MiXCR and kept productive beta chains. A single entry per CDR3 protein holds the most common genes and DNA from its merged rows. The V and J calls come from TCRdb's annotation, not from the publication. Here the sample has around 960,000 distinct CDR3 sequences; approximately 13% occur a single time. Of the sample, 1.5% to 2% is held by the ten largest clones.

Every donor was a healthy Caucasian. The twin cohort consisted of three pairs of female monozygotic twins, all aged about 18 to 29 years. RNA for TCR libraries was isolated from peripheral blood mononuclear cells. A further study also used this sample, focusing on yellow fever vaccine responses in identical twins. Reported in the second study: According to the authors, the vaccine-induced T cell response in identical twins seemed to be partly convergent and partly specific to each individual. In identical twins, the study followed T cell clones that responded to the vaccine with precision.

This sequence uses TRBV20-1 and TRBJ1-4; no D gene can be assigned with confidence. The origin of this receptor is a woman aged 18-29 years in good health. Sequencing used PBMCs. Here is the DNA: TGCAGTGCTAGAGATCCGCAGTCTAATGAAAAACTGTTTTTT. It encodes CSARDPQSNEKLFF.